The present entry profiles one T cell receptor (beta chain) with its context. Its antigen remains unidentified. The data belong to a study of OX40 agonist ivuxolimab in advanced cancers. About the study: Every 2 weeks, patients got intravenous ivuxolimab at one of six dose levels (0.01-10 mg/kg). Study-level results: Doses of 0.1 to 3.0 mg/kg were accompanied by clonal expansion of CD4+ and CD8+ blood T cells by week 6.

Patients were ruled out by autoimmune disease history or systemic immunosuppression. The data were produced by immunoSEQ multiplex PCR, yet TCRdb's version contains in-frame clones alone and is incomplete. Counted here are under 55,000 clones, approximately 80% occurring once; the ten biggest clones make up 9.5% to 15%. This TCR came from an adult with an advanced solid tumor such as melanoma, head and neck, liver or kidney cancer. Sequenced material: CD4+ or CD8+ T cells sorted from blood, taken in a trial of the OX40 agonist ivuxolimab.

This CDR3 reads CASSLGLLYGYTF. CDR3 DNA: TGCGCCAGCAGCTTGGGGCTATTGTATGGCTACACCTTC. This chain uses TRBV5-1 with TRBJ1-2; D unresolved. V was cut by 0 bases and J by 5 bases, with 8 bases left in between. The CDR3 is 13 amino acids. Germline V CDR1 and CDR2: SGHRS, YFSETQ.